These 27 T cell receptor beta chains originate from one sample sequenced in a study of control samples from healthy donors and cancer patients. Libraries were prepared by immunoSEQ multiplex PCR; TCRdb keeps only in-frame clonotypes and omits some of them. Of some 150,000 clones in the sample, 75% to 95% were seen once. Sequencing used blood. The receptors derive from a woman between 25 and 40 years old in good health.

CDR3 protein: CASSRTGTGGTQYF. CDR3 nucleotides: TGTGCCAGCAGCCGAACCGGGACAGGGGGGACCCAGTACTTC. The rearrangement links TRBV11-3 to TRBJ2-5; 11 bases are shared with TRBD1. Germline V lookup: CDR1 SGHNT, CDR2 YENEEA. This CDR3 region has 14 residues. J gave up 7 bases and V 5 bases, and 6 bases lay outside the gene matches.

A single count supports this clone. The chain carries TRBV7-9 and TRBJ2-7; 14 nucleotides align to TRBD2. CDR3 length: 16 amino acids. The ends lost 5 bases at V and 4 bases at J; junction bases unmatched: 7. Looked up from germline, CDR1 is SEHNR and CDR2 is FQNEAQ (reference sequence). CDR3 protein: CASSPPGLAGGYEQYF. In DNA form, the CDR3 reads TGTGCCAGCAGCCCCCCCGGACTAGCGGGGGGATACGAGCAGTACTTC.

Details on this clone: Different DNA sequences within this sample yield the same CDR3. The J gene is TRBJ2-7, the V gene TRBV18; a possible D gene is TRBD2 (5 bases). This CDR3 has 13 residues. V was clipped by 3 bases and J by 0 bases, with 6 bases between them. Germline V gene sequence: CDR1 KGHSH, CDR2 LQKENI. The CDR3 region has the DNA TGTGCCAGCTCACCGGGGAGCTCCTACGAGCAGTACTTC. This sequence encodes CASSPGSSYEQYF.

J is TRBJ2-2 and V is TRBV9; D not resolved. The V end lost 0 bases, the J end lost 2 bases, and 5 bases lay between the germline ends. Germline V gene sequence: CDR1 SGDLS, CDR2 YYNGEE. CDR3 size: 14 residues. The CDR3 is CASSVVQNTGELFF. The CDR3 DNA reads as TGTGCCAGCAGCGTAGTCCAAAACACCGGGGAGCTGTTTTTT.

CDR3 nucleotide sequence: TGTGCCAGCAGTGAAGGGGTGGACAGGGCTTACGAGCAGTACTTC. This gives the protein CASSEGVDRAYEQYF. The chain recombines TRBV6-1 with TRBJ2-7, with 8 bases matching TRBD1. This CDR3 region has 15 residues. With 1 base clipped from V and 4 bases from J, the junction kept 6 bases outside the gene matches. CDR1 MNHNS and CDR2 SASEGT come from the germline V gene.

The genes are TRBV6-2 or TRBV6-3 and TRBJ2-7; 15 bases agree with TRBD2. CDR3 length: 17 amino acids. Germline V gene lookup returns CDR1 MNHEY and CDR2 SVGEGT. The junction had 9 bases not matched to a gene; V was cut back by 4 bases and J by 5 bases. The CDR3 spells CASSSPRTSGRAHEQYF. CDR3 DNA: TGTGCCAGCAGTTCACCCCGGACTAGCGGGAGGGCCCACGAGCAGTACTTC.

J is TRBJ2-3 and V is TRBV30; a possible D gene is TRBD2 (5 bases). From germline, CDR1 is GTSNPN and CDR2 SVGIG (reference sequence). With 5 bases removed from V and 3 bases from J, the gap between germline ends came to 6 bases. The CDR3 spans 11 residues. CDR3 DNA sequence: TGTGCCTGGCGGGGAACAGATACGCAGTATTTT. This encodes CAWRGTDTQYF. The variable domain in full, completed from reference TRBV30 and TRBJ2-3, reads SQTIHQWPATLVQPVGSPLSLECTVEGTSNPNLYWYRQAAGRGLQLLFYSVGIGQISSEVPQNLSASRPQDRQFILSSKKLLLSDSGFYLCAWRGTDTQYFGPGTRLTVL.

This chain uses TRBV7-9 with TRBJ2-1; 11 nucleotides line up with TRBD1. V shed 5 bases, J shed 8 bases, and the junction held 8 bases outside the gene matches. Germline values: CDR1 SEHNR, CDR2 FQNEAQ (reference sequence). CDR3 length equals 15 residues. CDR3 sequence: CASSDRDRGFYEQFF. The DNA for the CDR3 is TGTGCCAGCAGCGACCGGGACAGGGGGTTTTATGAGCAGTTCTTC. Filled out from reference TRBV7-9 and TRBJ2-1, the complete variable domain reads DTGVSQNPRHKITKRGQNVTFRCDPISEHNRLYWYRQTLGQGPEFLTYFQNEAQLEKSRLLSDRFSAERPKGSFSTLEIQRTEQGDSAMYLCASSDRDRGFYEQFFGPGTRLTVL.

In regard to this clone: Other DNA sequences of this sample code for an identical CDR3. The chain combines TRBV19 with TRBJ1-1, with 9 nucleotides matching TRBD1. Germline assignment: CDR1 LNHDA and CDR2 SQIVND (reference sequence). This CDR3 region has 13 residues. V lost 6 bases, J lost 3 bases, and 2 bases stayed unmatched. The CDR3: CASSRTGDTEAFF. CDR3 bases: TGTGCCAGTAGCAGGACAGGGGACACTGAAGCTTTCTTT.

The chain links TRBV19 to TRBJ2-1; 8 bases agree with TRBD2. This CDR3 spans 14 amino acids. Germline loops: CDR1 LNHDA, CDR2 SQIVND (reference sequence). With V trimmed by 4 bases and J by 4 bases, 3 bases remained unmatched. The CDR3 DNA reads as TGTGCCAGTAGTAAGCGGGAGAGGTACAATGAGCAGTTCTTC. Protein product: CASSKRERYNEQFF.

This clone has just one count. The rearrangement links TRBV6-4 to TRBJ1-1; 8 bases agree with TRBD1. The junction had 3 bases not matched to a gene; V was cut back by 6 bases and J by 3 bases. There are 13 residues in the CDR3. Germline V gene sequence: CDR1 MRHNA, CDR2 SNTAGT. The CDR3 protein is CASSATGDTEAFF. In DNA form, the CDR3 reads TGTGCCAGCAGCGCGACAGGGGACACTGAAGCTTTCTTT.

The V call is TRBV7-2, the J call TRBJ2-5; perhaps TRBD2 as D (5 bases). This CDR3 spans 15 amino acids. Germline V gene lookup returns CDR1 SGHTA and CDR2 FQGNSA. V lost 0 bases to trimming and J lost 0 bases, with 8 bases between them. The CDR3, as DNA: TGTGCCAGCAGCTTAGCGGGAGCCAACCAAGAGACCCAGTACTTC. It specifies CASSLAGANQETQYF.

The chain recombines TRBV3-1 (or the pseudogene TRBV3-2) with TRBJ2-3, with D possibly being TRBD1 (6 bases). The V end was cut by 0 bases, the J end by 6 bases, with 10 bases between. The CDR3 has 14 residues. The germline V gene encodes CDR1 LGHDT and CDR2 YNNKEL (reference sequence). The CDR3, as DNA: TGTGCCAGCAGCCAAGATTTGAGGGGGGATACGCAGTATTTT. It yields the protein CASSQDLRGDTQYF.

CDR3 loop: CASSSGVVTGELFF. CDR3 in DNA: TGTGCCAGCAGTTCGGGAGTGGTCACCGGGGAGCTGTTTTTT. The chain is built from TRBV6-2 or TRBV6-3 and TRBJ2-2; perhaps TRBD2 as D (6 bases). Germline CDR1 is MNHEY and CDR2 is SVGEGT. The CDR3 runs 14 residues. Deletions cut 4 bases from V and 4 bases from J, with 10 bases between.

This sequence joins TRBV9 and TRBJ2-4, with TRBD1 matching 9 bases. The CDR3 runs 16 residues. Unmatched junction bases numbered 5, after V lost 3 bases and J lost 1 base. CDR1 is SGDLS and CDR2 is YYNGEE in the germline V gene. This CDR3 reads CASSAHGQGAKNIQYF. CDR3 bases: TGTGCCAGCAGCGCCCACGGACAGGGGGCCAAAAACATTCAGTACTTC.

The V gene is TRBV19, the J gene TRBJ1-3; no firm D call. V was trimmed by 8 bases and J by 2 bases, leaving 7 bases between them. The CDR3 has 12 residues. Germline V gene lookup returns CDR1 LNHDA and CDR2 SQIVND (reference sequence). The CDR3 nucleotides are TGTGCCAGTGCACGGCCTGGAAACACCATATATTTT. Protein: CASARPGNTIYF.

This clone has just one count. V is TRBV6-2 or TRBV6-3 and J is TRBJ1-5; D call uncertain. The germline V and J ends were trimmed by 2 bases and 6 bases, with 8 bases remaining between them. Germline V gene sequence: CDR1 MNHEY, CDR2 SVGEGT. This CDR3 is built from 13 residues. CDR3 DNA: TGTGCCAGCAGTTACGGGTTGCTTCAGCCCCAGCATTTT. Translation gives CASSYGLLQPQHF.

The gene calls are TRBV19 and TRBJ1-5, with 7 bases identical to TRBD1. This CDR3 spans 13 amino acids. J was trimmed by 11 bases and V by 2 bases; bases with no gene match: 6. The germline gives CDR1 LNHDA, CDR2 SQIVND (reference sequence). CDR3 nucleotides: TGTGCCAGTAGTATAATGGCAGGGGGAGCCCAGCATTTT. It encodes CASSIMAGGAQHF.

CDR3 bases: TGTGCCAGCAGTCCTTGGGGGGAGCAGTTCTTC. Translating gives CASSPWGEQFF. The chain employs TRBV2 and TRBJ2-1; D tentatively reads TRBD1 or TRBD2 (5 bases each). Germline CDR1 reads SNHLY; CDR2 reads FYNNEI. V dropped 5 bases and J dropped 10 bases, with 9 bases sitting between them. The CDR3 runs to 11 residues.

The rearrangement links TRBV5-1 to TRBJ2-5; TRBD2 agrees at 12 bases. The V gene end was trimmed by 5 bases and the J gene end by 0 bases; junction bases not matched to a gene: 11. From germline, CDR1 is SGHRS and CDR2 YFSETQ. This CDR3 contains 18 residues. This chain's CDR3 is CASSPRTSGVPYQETQYF. CDR3 sequence (DNA): TGCGCCAGCAGTCCTAGGACTAGCGGGGTCCCCTACCAAGAGACCCAGTACTTC.

The V gene is TRBV25-1, the J gene TRBJ1-4, with a tentative D call TRBD1 (6 bases). The CDR3 spans 15 residues. V dropped 4 bases and J dropped 1 base, with 10 bases sitting between them. CDR1 and CDR2 (germline): MGHDK, SYGVNS. The CDR3 region is CASSARQETNEKLFF. DNA for the CDR3: TGTGCCAGCAGTGCGCGACAGGAAACTAATGAAAAACTGTTTTTT. The entire variable domain, with the rest obtained from reference TRBV25-1 and TRBJ1-4, is as follows: EADIYQTPRYLVIGTGKKITLECSQTMGHDKMYWYQQDPGMELHLIHYSYGVNSTEKGDLSSESTVSRIRTEHFPLTLESARPSHTSQYLCASSARQETNEKLFFGSGTQLSVL.

The rearrangement links TRBV10-3 to TRBJ2-7; D unclear. CDR1 ENHRY and CDR2 SYGVKD come from the germline V gene. V lost 3 bases to trimming and J lost 0 bases, with 6 bases between them. The CDR3 loop spans 13 amino acids. CDR3 amino acids: CAISDTPSYEQYF. The CDR3 region has the DNA TGTGCCATCAGTGACACCCCCTCCTACGAGCAGTACTTC.

The chain has TRBV2 and TRBJ1-2; a possible D gene is TRBD1 (6 bases). V gave up 3 bases and J gave up 7 bases, with 12 bases separating them. Germline V gives CDR1 SNHLY, CDR2 FYNNEI. The CDR3 spans 13 residues. This CDR3 is CASSERAGVGYTF. Here the CDR3 DNA reads TGTGCCAGCAGTGAGAGGGCAGGGGTTGGCTACACCTTC.

As for this clone: Other DNA sequences in the same sample also yield this CDR3. The chain employs TRBV12-3 or TRBV12-4 and TRBJ1-2, with TRBD1 identical over 8 bases. The CDR3 has 12 amino acids. V lost 5 bases to trimming and J lost 5 bases; unmatched junction nucleotides: 1. The CDR3 here is CASSRTGYGYTF. The DNA for the CDR3 is TGTGCCAGCAGTCGGACAGGGTATGGCTACACCTTC.

This rearrangement joins TRBV6-5 to TRBJ2-6, with unresolved D. Trimming shortened V by 0 bases and J by 0 bases, and 6 bases separated the two germline ends. Germline CDR1 MNHEY, CDR2 SVGAGI. This CDR3 is 16 amino acids long. The CDR3 is CASSYSRFSGANVLTF. The CDR3 nucleotides read TGTGCCAGCAGTTACTCCAGGTTCTCTGGGGCCAACGTCCTGACTTTC.

This clone was counted between two and nine times. This specimen includes other DNA sequences encoding the same CDR3. The chain is built from TRBV19 and TRBJ1-1, with 7 bases lining up with TRBD1. The CDR3 is 14 residues long. J gave up 4 bases and V 0 bases, and 2 bases lay outside the gene matches. Germline CDR1 is LNHDA and CDR2 is SQIVND (reference sequence). CDR3 nucleotides: TGTGCCAGTAGTATAGACAGGGGGAGCACTGAAGCTTTCTTT. It is translated as CASSIDRGSTEAFF. The complete variable domain, with remaining parts taken from reference TRBV19 and TRBJ1-1, reads DGGITQSPKYLFRKEGQNVTLSCEQNLNHDAMYWYRQDPGQGLRLIYYSQIVNDFQKGDIAEGYSVSREKKESFPLTVTSAQKNPTAFYLCASSIDRGSTEAFFGQGTRLTVV.

The J gene is TRBJ2-1, the V gene TRBV28; 14 nucleotides align to TRBD2. Trimming at V came to 9 bases and at J to 4 bases, leaving 14 bases not matched to a gene. Germline lookup yields CDR1 MDHEN and CDR2 SYDVKM. The CDR3 totals 18 residues. The CDR3 protein is CASARVLGLAGGYNEQFF. Here the CDR3 DNA reads TGTGCCAGTGCTCGGGTGTTAGGACTAGCGGGAGGATACAATGAGCAGTTCTTC.